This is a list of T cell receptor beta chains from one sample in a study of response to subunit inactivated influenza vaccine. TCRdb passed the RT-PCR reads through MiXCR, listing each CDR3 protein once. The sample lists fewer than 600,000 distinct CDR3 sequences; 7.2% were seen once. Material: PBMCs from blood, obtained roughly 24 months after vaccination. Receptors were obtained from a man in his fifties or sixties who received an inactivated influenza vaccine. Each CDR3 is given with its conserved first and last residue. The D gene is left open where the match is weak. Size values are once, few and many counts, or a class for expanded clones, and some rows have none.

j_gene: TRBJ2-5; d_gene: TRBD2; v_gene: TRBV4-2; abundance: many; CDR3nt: TGTGCCAGCAGCCAAGCGGCCGGGACTAGCGTAGAGACCCAGTACTTC; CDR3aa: CASSQAAGTSVETQYF
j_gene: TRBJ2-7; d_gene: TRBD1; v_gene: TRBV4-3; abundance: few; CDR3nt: TGCGCCAGCAGCCAAGATATCGGGACAGGCTACTACGAGCAGTACTTC; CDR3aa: CASSQDIGTGYYEQYF
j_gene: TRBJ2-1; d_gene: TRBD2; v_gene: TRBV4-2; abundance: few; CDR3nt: TGTGCCAGCAGCCAACCGGGACTAGCGATTGGTGAGCAGTTCTTC; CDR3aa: CASSQPGLAIGEQFF
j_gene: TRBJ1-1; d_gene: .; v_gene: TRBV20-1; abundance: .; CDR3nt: TGCAGTGCCCCCGTGGGGCTGAAGAACACTGAAGCTTTCTTT; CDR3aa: CSAPVGLKNTEAFF
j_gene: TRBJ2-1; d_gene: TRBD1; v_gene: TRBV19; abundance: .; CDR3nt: TGTGCCAGTTGGGACAGGGATGGTCATGAGCAGTTCTTC; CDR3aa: CASWDRDGHEQFF
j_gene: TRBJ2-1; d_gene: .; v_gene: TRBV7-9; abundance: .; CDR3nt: TGTGCCAGCAGCCCACAGGTCAGCTCCTACAATGAGCAGTTCTTC; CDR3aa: CASSPQVSSYNEQFF
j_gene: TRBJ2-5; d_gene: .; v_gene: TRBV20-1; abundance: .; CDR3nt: TGCAGTGCTAGACCGGGGGCACTCCAAGAGACCCAGTACTTC; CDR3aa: CSARPGALQETQYF
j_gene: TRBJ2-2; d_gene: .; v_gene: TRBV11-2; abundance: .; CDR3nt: TGTGCCAGCAGCTTACGTCTCTTCGATTCCGGGGAGCTGTTTTTT; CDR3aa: CASSLRLFDSGELFF
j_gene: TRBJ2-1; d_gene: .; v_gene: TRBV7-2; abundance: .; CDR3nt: TGTGCCAGCAGCTTAGCTGCAGGTTCTGGCTACAATGAGCAGTTCTTC; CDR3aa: CASSLAAGSGYNEQFF
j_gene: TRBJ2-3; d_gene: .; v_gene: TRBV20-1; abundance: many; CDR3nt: TGCAGTGCTAGCGGTACTAGTAAGGAGTATTTT; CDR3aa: CSASGTSKEYF
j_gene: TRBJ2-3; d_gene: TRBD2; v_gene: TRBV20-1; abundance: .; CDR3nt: TGCAGTGCTGGCGTGGGGTCTAGCGGGAGATATAGGGTGACAGATACGCAGTATTTT; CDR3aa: CSAGVGSSGRYRVTDTQYF
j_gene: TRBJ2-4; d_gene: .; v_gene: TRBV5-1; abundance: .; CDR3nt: TGCGCCAGCAGCTTGGATGCAGGACAGAAAAACATTCAGTACTTC; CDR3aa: CASSLDAGQKNIQYF
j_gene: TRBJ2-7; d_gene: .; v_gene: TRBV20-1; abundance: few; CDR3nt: TGCAGTGCGTCCCCAAATCGCTACGAGCAGTACTTC; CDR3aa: CSASPNRYEQYF
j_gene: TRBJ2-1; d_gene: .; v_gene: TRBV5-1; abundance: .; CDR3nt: TGCGCCAGCAGCCTAGGGACGGCGCTCCCTGAGCAGTTCTTC; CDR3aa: CASSLGTALPEQFF
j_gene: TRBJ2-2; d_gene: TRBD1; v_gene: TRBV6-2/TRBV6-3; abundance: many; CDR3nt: TGTGCCAGCAGTTACCCTTTAAAGGGACAGCCCAACACCGGGGAGCTGTTTTTT; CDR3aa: CASSYPLKGQPNTGELFF
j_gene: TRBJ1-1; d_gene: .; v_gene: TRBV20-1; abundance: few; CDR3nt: TGCAGTGCCGGACGGCGGGCGGCCTCATATGGTGGAGCTTTCTTT; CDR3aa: CSAGRRAASYGGAFF
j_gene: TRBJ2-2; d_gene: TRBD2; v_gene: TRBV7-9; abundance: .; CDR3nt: TGTGCCAGCAGCACCCTAGCGGGGGACACCGGGGAGCTGTTTTTT; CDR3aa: CASSTLAGDTGELFF
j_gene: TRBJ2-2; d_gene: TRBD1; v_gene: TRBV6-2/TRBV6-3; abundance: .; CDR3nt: TGTGCCAGCAGTTACTCGATGACAGGGACCAACACCGGGGAGCTGTTTTTT; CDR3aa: CASSYSMTGTNTGELFF
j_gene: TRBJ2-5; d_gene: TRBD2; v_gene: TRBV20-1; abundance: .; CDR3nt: TGCAGTGTGTCGCGGGGGGGCCTCGAGACCCAGTACTTC; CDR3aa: CSVSRGGLETQYF
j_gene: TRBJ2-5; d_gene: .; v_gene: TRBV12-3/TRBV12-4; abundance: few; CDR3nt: TGTGCCAGCAGCCCCCCGGAGCCCGGCAACCAGTACTTC; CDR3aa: CASSPPEPGNQYF
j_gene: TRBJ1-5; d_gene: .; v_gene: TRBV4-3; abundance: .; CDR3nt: TGCGCCAGCAGCCAAGATCAAAGCGTGGATACGCAGCATTTT; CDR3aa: CASSQDQSVDTQHF
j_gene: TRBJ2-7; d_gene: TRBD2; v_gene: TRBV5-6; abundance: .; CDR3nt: TGTGCCAGCAGCTTGCGGGGGGGGACTAGCCCTAGCTCCTACGAGCAGTACTTC; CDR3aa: CASSLRGGTSPSSYEQYF